This is a list of T cell receptor beta chains from one sample in a study of shared clonotypes between healthy human individuals. Profiled with immunoSEQ multiplex PCR; TCRdb holds only in-frame clones, not every one. Seen here are about 2.4 million clones, approximately 93% observed once, and the top ten hold around 0.37%. The sequencing input was naive CD4+ T cells from PBMCs. These receptors came from a man aged 18 to 30 in good health. Some clones in this sample may be carry-over from other donors' samples. The CDR3 runs from the conserved cysteine through the conserved F or W. Each record gives: D gene, J gene, V gene, CDR3 protein. The D gene is left open where the match is weak.

- | TRBJ2-5 | TRBV13 | CASAVAYLETQYF
TRBD1 | TRBJ2-5 | TRBV19 | CASSHTGGASETQYF
- | TRBJ2-2 | TRBV29-1 | CSVSFLGMTGELFF
TRBD2 | TRBJ2-3 | TRBV7-6 | CASSLRPGGSRYTDTQYF
- | TRBJ2-1 | TRBV7-3 | CASSPTNPAYNEQFF
- | TRBJ1-2 | TRBV18 | CASSGTQNYGYTF
- | TRBJ2-5 | TRBV5-4 | CASGRGQETQYF
TRBD1 | TRBJ2-1 | TRBV7-3 | CASSSGQGTGGVEQFF
TRBD1 | TRBJ2-5 | TRBV11-2 | CASSPTGGETQYF
TRBD2 | TRBJ2-1 | TRBV5-1 | CASRVGTSNEQFF
TRBD1 | TRBJ1-6 | TRBV5-6 | CASSPDRGRDNSPLHF
- | TRBJ2-1 | TRBV27 | CASSPRTGAIDEQFF
- | TRBJ2-1 | TRBV4-2 | CASSQDLALSYNEQFF
- | TRBJ1-2 | TRBV5-1 | CASSLGVGINYGYTF
- | TRBJ2-2 | TRBV7-2 | CASTLGTGNTGELFF
TRBD2 | TRBJ2-5 | TRBV7-2 | CASSFFSGSGETQYF
- | TRBJ1-5 | TRBV2 | CAGSWGRNQPQHF
- | TRBJ1-1 | TRBV5-1 | CASSSQGGGQTEAFF
TRBD2 | TRBJ2-2 | TRBV7-3 | CASSPGRGIAGELFF
TRBD2 | TRBJ2-7 | TRBV7-9 | CASETSVTYEQYF
TRBD2 | TRBJ2-1 | TRBV5-1 | CASSQTSGTYNEQFF
TRBD2 | TRBJ2-7 | TRBV7-3 | CASSLTASGSSKTYEQYF
TRBD2 | TRBJ2-7 | TRBV18 | CASSLLTSGTYEQYF